This TCR beta chain derives from a study of cytomegalovirus exposure and HLA in healthy donors. Donors were nominally healthy when sampled, though unrecorded immune exposures were likely. Trimming cost V 7 bases and J 2 bases, with 10 bases left between them. This CDR3 is built from 13 residues. CDR1 MNHEY and CDR2 SVGAGI come from the germline V gene. Whole-study results and caveats: Per a later analysis, approximately 16,000 TCR beta sequences showed association with HLA alleles at 0.05 false discovery rate. Immune exposure was documented only through CMV serostatus.

Details on this clone: What it recognizes is unknown.

PCR used 60 Vbeta primers and 13 Jbeta primers. Repertoires were generated with immunoSEQ multiplex PCR, while TCRdb's copy carries only in-frame clones and drops some. This table has roughly 130,000 clones, about 80% appearing once. This clonotype was obtained from a woman in her 40s in good health and CMV-seronegative. V and J are TRBV6-5 and TRBJ2-3; D uncertain. Source material: PBMCs. CDR3 bases: TGTGCCAGCAACTCCGAGGCCACAGATACGCAGTATTTT. This gives the protein CASNSEATDTQYF.